The clone carrying this T cell receptor beta chain has a single count. Antigen unknown. V lost 5 bases to trimming and J lost 1 base, with 8 bases between them. Germline CDR1 is MDHEN and CDR2 is SYDVKM. This CDR3 region has 13 residues. In the PCR, 60 Vbeta and 13 Jbeta primers were used. Method: immunoSEQ multiplex PCR; TCRdb's copy keeps in-frame clones and lacks some. Of roughly 250,000 clones listed, around four fifths are singletons. This specimen belongs to a study of cytomegalovirus exposure and HLA in healthy donors. General study results and limits: Rates of TCR association differed by HLA locus in a later analysis, with DRB1 highest and HLA-C lowest. Follow-up analysis seemed to connect common viral pathogens with several of the most significant clusters identified.

While unrecorded immune exposures were likely, the donors were nominally healthy when sampled. The sample taken for sequencing was PBMCs. The TCR comes from a woman aged 40 to 55 in good health and CMV-seropositive. The chain joins TRBV28 to TRBJ1-2; weak D call: TRBD1 (5 bases). The DNA for the CDR3 is TGTGCCAGCAGTCGAGACAGTAACTATGGCTACACCTTC. This codes for CASSRDSNYGYTF.